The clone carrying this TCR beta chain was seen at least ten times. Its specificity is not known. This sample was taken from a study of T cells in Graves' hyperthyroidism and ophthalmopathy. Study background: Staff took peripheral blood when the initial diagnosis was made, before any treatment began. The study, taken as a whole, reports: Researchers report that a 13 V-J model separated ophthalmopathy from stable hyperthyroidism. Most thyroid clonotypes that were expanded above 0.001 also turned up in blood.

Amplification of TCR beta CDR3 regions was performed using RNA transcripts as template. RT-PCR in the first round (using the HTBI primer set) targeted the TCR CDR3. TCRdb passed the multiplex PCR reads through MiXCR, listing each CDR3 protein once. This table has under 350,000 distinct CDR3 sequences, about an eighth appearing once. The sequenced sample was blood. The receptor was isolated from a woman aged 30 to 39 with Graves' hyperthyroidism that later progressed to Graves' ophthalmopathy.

In nucleotides, the CDR3 is TGCAGTGCTAGTACTTTGGCAGTGAGCAATCAGCCCCAGCATTTT. This encodes CSASTLAVSNQPQHF. The chain carries TRBV20-1 and TRBJ1-5; D is undetermined. Germline V gene lookup returns CDR1 DFQATT and CDR2 SNEGSKA (reference sequence). V was cut by 3 bases and J by 1 base, with 13 bases left in between. CDR3 length: 15 residues.